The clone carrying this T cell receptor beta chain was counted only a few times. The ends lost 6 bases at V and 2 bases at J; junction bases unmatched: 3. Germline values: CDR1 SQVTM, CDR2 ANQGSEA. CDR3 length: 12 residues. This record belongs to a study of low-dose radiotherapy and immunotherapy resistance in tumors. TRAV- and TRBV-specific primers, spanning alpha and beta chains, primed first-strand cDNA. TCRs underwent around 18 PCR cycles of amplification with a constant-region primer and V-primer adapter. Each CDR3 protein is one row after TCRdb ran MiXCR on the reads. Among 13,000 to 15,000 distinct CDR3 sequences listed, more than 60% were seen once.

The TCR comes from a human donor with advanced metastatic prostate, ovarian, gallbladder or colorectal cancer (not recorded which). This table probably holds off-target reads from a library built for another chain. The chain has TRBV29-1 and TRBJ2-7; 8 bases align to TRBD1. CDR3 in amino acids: CSVGQGTYEQYF. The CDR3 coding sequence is TGCAGCGTCGGACAGGGCACCTACGAGCAGTACTTC.